The sample holds a few counts of the clone carrying this T cell receptor (beta chain). Its antigen is currently unknown. The data derive from a study of CD8 T cells in ankylosing spondylitis. The TCR beta libraries were generated through quantitative 5'-RACE incorporating molecular barcodes. TCRdb itself ran the 5' RACE reads through MiXCR, one entry per CDR3 protein. This table has 250,000 to 350,000 distinct CDR3 sequences, 15% to 25% appearing once. Broader study findings: A CD8+ phenotype characterized the disease-linked clones, which were relatively rare in peripheral blood. Matched ankylosing spondylitis synovial fluid reportedly contained a significantly enriched population of disease-linked clones. The study identified a TCR beta motif of under ten highly homologous variants that appeared characteristic of ankylosing spondylitis blood.

This CDR3 is built from 14 residues. V lost 4 bases, J lost 3 bases, and 13 bases lay in between. CDR1 is SGHRS and CDR2 is YFSETQ in the germline V gene. Sequencing was carried out using blood, either unsorted or a sorted T cell fraction (not recorded which). This TCR derives from a male donor with ankylosing spondylitis or in good health (not recorded which). The rearrangement joins TRBV5-1 to TRBJ1-2; the D gene is possibly TRBD1 (5 bases). This chain's CDR3 is CASSPYPGDYGYTF. DNA of the CDR3: TGCGCCAGCAGCCCCTACCCGGGGGACTATGGCTACACCTTC.